These T cell receptor beta chains were read from a single sample in a study of T cells after yellow fever vaccination. Each CDR3 protein is one row after TCRdb ran MiXCR on the 5' RACE reads. This sample has roughly 49,000 distinct CDR3 sequences; approximately 7% occur once, and the top ten carry more than 25%. The sequenced sample was CD8+ T cells sorted from PBMCs, obtained around 14 days after the first yellow fever vaccination. The receptors come from a man younger than 30 who received the YFV17D yellow fever vaccine. The CDR3 runs from the conserved cysteine through the conserved F or W.

j_call: TRBJ1-4; v_call: TRBV12-3/TRBV12-4; cdr3_aa: CASSLEVVREKLFF
j_call: TRBJ1-2; v_call: TRBV5-1; cdr3_aa: CASSGEDRANYGYTF
j_call: TRBJ2-7; v_call: TRBV4-1; cdr3_aa: CASSQVAGVLNEQYF
j_call: TRBJ2-2; v_call: TRBV25-1; cdr3_aa: CASSDRGHTGELFF
j_call: TRBJ1-1; v_call: TRBV4-1; cdr3_aa: CASSQEGGQNTEAFF
j_call: TRBJ2-5; v_call: TRBV7-2; cdr3_aa: CASSFPVRETQYF
j_call: TRBJ2-2; v_call: TRBV4-2; cdr3_aa: CASSRLAGEGELFF
j_call: TRBJ2-1; v_call: TRBV9; cdr3_aa: CASSRGGGTYNEQFF
j_call: TRBJ2-2; v_call: TRBV7-2; cdr3_aa: CASILTGPNTGELFF
j_call: TRBJ2-2; v_call: TRBV12-3/TRBV12-4; cdr3_aa: CASSLEGNTGELFF
j_call: TRBJ2-3; v_call: TRBV4-2; cdr3_aa: CASSQDIARHTDTQYF
j_call: TRBJ1-4; v_call: TRBV28; cdr3_aa: CASTRDFEKLFF
j_call: TRBJ2-7; v_call: TRBV3-1; cdr3_aa: CASSQTDSPNYEQYF
j_call: TRBJ2-6; v_call: TRBV7-2; cdr3_aa: CASSSGQVLSGANVLTF
j_call: TRBJ1-1; v_call: TRBV6-1; cdr3_aa: CASSEKIGRERTEAFF
j_call: TRBJ2-1; v_call: TRBV2; cdr3_aa: CASRVAGGPAIEQFF
j_call: TRBJ1-6; v_call: TRBV7-2; cdr3_aa: CASSRTGTASLNSPLHF
j_call: TRBJ2-5; v_call: TRBV27; cdr3_aa: CASSLDRASETQYF
j_call: TRBJ2-7; v_call: TRBV12-3/TRBV12-4; cdr3_aa: CASSLANRVHEQYF
j_call: TRBJ2-5; v_call: TRBV5-4; cdr3_aa: CASSFGVAGALIF
j_call: TRBJ2-1; v_call: TRBV20-1; cdr3_aa: CSARVSSGGGNEQFF
j_call: TRBJ2-5; v_call: TRBV7-8; cdr3_aa: CASSLEAGAAKTQYF
j_call: TRBJ2-5; v_call: TRBV5-4; cdr3_aa: CASRLDGRSVETQYF
j_call: TRBJ1-1; v_call: TRBV19; cdr3_aa: CASSIGVNTEAFF
j_call: TRBJ2-7; v_call: TRBV7-9; cdr3_aa: CASSLTGTGPYEQYF
j_call: TRBJ2-3; v_call: TRBV6-1; cdr3_aa: CASTPGSGGFISTDTQYF
j_call: TRBJ1-1; v_call: TRBV2; cdr3_aa: CASSSRATNTEAFF
j_call: TRBJ2-7; v_call: TRBV12-3/TRBV12-4; cdr3_aa: CASSFGRTTYEQYF
j_call: TRBJ2-4; v_call: TRBV7-2; cdr3_aa: CASSLGTVLQYF
j_call: TRBJ1-5; v_call: TRBV19; cdr3_aa: CASSTRDRGNRSNQPQHF
j_call: TRBJ2-1; v_call: TRBV6-5; cdr3_aa: CASSYSTGPDEQFF
j_call: TRBJ1-1; v_call: TRBV10-3; cdr3_aa: CAIGPGQVNTEAFF
j_call: TRBJ2-4; v_call: TRBV20-1; cdr3_aa: CSARGTDKNIQYF
j_call: TRBJ2-7; v_call: TRBV15; cdr3_aa: CATSSGSGYEQYF
j_call: TRBJ2-2; v_call: TRBV6-4; cdr3_aa: CASSDRGDTGELFF
j_call: TRBJ2-3; v_call: TRBV3-1; cdr3_aa: CASSQESVTDTQYF
j_call: TRBJ2-7; v_call: TRBV5-1; cdr3_aa: CASSPRFVGTGAYEQYF
j_call: TRBJ2-3; v_call: TRBV29-1; cdr3_aa: CSVAGLRTDTQYF
j_call: TRBJ2-2; v_call: TRBV9; cdr3_aa: CASSETLRGPNTGELFF
j_call: TRBJ1-5; v_call: TRBV27; cdr3_aa: CASSLLSGIQPQHF
j_call: TRBJ2-5; v_call: TRBV10-1; cdr3_aa: CASRGNSGMYQETQYF
j_call: TRBJ2-1; v_call: TRBV3-1; cdr3_aa: CASSRSGGPWNEQFF
j_call: TRBJ2-7; v_call: TRBV4-1; cdr3_aa: CASSQVGIYEQYF
j_call: TRBJ1-2; v_call: TRBV27; cdr3_aa: CASSSPGGYGYTF
j_call: TRBJ2-3; v_call: TRBV7-9; cdr3_aa: CASSLVRLPSTDTQYF
j_call: TRBJ1-1; v_call: TRBV5-5; cdr3_aa: CASSIRQGEAFF
j_call: TRBJ2-5; v_call: TRBV7-9; cdr3_aa: CASSLRQAITPETQYF
j_call: TRBJ2-1; v_call: TRBV10-3; cdr3_aa: CAISERGEYNEQFF
j_call: TRBJ2-5; v_call: TRBV24-1; cdr3_aa: CATSDGSRETQYF
j_call: TRBJ2-7; v_call: TRBV12-3/TRBV12-4; cdr3_aa: CASSPGTGGFHEQYF
j_call: TRBJ1-6; v_call: TRBV6-7; cdr3_aa: CASSYWHEIHF
j_call: TRBJ2-3; v_call: TRBV7-9; cdr3_aa: CASSADTQYF
j_call: TRBJ2-5; v_call: TRBV20-1; cdr3_aa: CSASPTRDQETQYF
j_call: TRBJ1-4; v_call: TRBV7-9; cdr3_aa: CASSLGDATNEKLFF